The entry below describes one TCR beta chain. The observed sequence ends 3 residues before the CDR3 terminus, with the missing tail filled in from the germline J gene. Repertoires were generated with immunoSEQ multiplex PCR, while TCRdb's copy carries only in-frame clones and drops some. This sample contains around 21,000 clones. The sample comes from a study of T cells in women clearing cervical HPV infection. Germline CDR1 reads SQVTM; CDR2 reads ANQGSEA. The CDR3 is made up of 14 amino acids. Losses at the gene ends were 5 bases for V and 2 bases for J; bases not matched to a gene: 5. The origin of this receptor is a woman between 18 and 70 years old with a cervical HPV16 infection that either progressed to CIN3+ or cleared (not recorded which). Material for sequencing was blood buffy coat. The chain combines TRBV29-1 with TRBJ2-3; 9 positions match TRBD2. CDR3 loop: CSVKGLALTDTQYF. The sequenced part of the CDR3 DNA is TGCAGCGTTAAGGGACTAGCCCTCACAGATACG.